Below, one T cell receptor (beta chain) is given with its context. Antigen specificity is unknown. Naive CD45RA+ and memory CD45RA-negative subsets were split from CD4+ cells. This specimen comes from a study of shared clonotypes between healthy human individuals. The study, taken as a whole, reports: A generally larger estimated richness was seen in naive subsets than in memory subsets.

The ends lost 0 bases at V and 4 bases at J; junction bases unmatched: 1. Germline lookup yields CDR1 SGHNT and CDR2 YYREEE (reference sequence). The CDR3 runs 15 residues. Execution of the assay was at deep level. Sorted-subset replicate PCRs used around 0.2 ug DNA, some 31,000 T cell genomes. Repertoires were generated with immunoSEQ multiplex PCR, while TCRdb's copy carries only in-frame clones and drops some. The table shows around 2,000,000 clones, with roughly 94% occurring only once. Specimen: naive CD4+ T cells sorted from blood. The subset is: CD45RA+ positively selected. The J gene is TRBJ1-6, the V gene TRBV5-4; 7 nucleotides line up with TRBD1. The TCR originated in a man aged 18 to 30 in good health. For the CDR3, the DNA is TGTGCCAGCAGCTTGGGGGGACAGTATAATTCACCCCTCCACTTT. This gives the protein CASSLGGQYNSPLHF.